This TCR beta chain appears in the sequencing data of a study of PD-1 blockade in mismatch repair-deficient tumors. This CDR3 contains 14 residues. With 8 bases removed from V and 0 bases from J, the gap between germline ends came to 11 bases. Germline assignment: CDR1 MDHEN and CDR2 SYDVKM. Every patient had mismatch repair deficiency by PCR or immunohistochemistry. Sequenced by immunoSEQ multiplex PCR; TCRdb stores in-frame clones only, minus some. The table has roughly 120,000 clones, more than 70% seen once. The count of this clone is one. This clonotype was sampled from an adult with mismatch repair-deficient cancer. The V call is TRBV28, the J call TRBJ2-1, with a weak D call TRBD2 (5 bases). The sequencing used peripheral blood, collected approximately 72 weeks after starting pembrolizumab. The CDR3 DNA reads TGTGCCAGCTCGGAGGAAATCTCCTACAATGAGCAGTTCTTC. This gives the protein CASSEEISYNEQFF. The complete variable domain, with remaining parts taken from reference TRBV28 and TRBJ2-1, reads DVKVTQSSRYLVKRTGEKVFLECVQDMDHENMFWYRQDPGLGLRLIYFSYDVKMKEKGDIPEGYSVSREKKERFSLILESASTNQTSMYLCASSEEISYNEQFFGPGTRLTVL.